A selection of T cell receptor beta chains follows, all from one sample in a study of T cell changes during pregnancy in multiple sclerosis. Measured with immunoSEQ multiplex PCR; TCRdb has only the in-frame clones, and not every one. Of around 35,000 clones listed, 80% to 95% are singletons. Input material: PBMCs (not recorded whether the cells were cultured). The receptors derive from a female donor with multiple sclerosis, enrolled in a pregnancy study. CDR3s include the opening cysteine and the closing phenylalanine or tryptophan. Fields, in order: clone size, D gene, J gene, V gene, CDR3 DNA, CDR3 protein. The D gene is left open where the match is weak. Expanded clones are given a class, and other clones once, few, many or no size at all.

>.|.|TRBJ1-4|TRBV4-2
TGTGCCAGCAGCCAAGAAAGGGGGGCAACTAATGAAAAACTGTTTTTT
CASSQERGATNEKLFF
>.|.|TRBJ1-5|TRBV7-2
TGTGCCAGCAGCTTACCGGGCAGTGCCAATCAGCCCCAGCATTTT
CASSLPGSANQPQHF
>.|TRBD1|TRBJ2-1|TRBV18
TGTGCCAGCTCAGCCGGGACAGGACACAATGAGCAGTTCTTC
CASSAGTGHNEQFF
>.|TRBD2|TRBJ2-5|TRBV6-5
TGTGCCAGCAGTAAAATACTAGCGGGACAAGAGACCCAGTACTTC
CASSKILAGQETQYF
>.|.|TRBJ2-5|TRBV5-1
TGCGCCAGCAGCTTGGGTAAAGAGACCCAGTACTTC
CASSLGKETQYF
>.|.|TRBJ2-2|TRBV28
TGTGCCAGCAGTTGGGGGAAGATTCGGGACACCGGGGAGCTGTTTTTT
CASSWGKIRDTGELFF
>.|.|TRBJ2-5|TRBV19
TGTGCCAGTAGCATAGGACAGTACCAAGAGACCCAGTACTTC
CASSIGQYQETQYF
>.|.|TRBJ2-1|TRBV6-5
TGTGCCAGCAGTTACTCGAGGGCAGATGAGCAGTTCTTC
CASSYSRADEQFF
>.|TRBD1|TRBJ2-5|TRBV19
TGTGCCAGTGCGACAGGGAGCGGCGAGACCCAGTACTTC
CASATGSGETQYF
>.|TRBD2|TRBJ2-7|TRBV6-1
TGTGCCAGCGAAGGACTAGCCCTTAACTACGAGCAGTACTTC
CASEGLALNYEQYF
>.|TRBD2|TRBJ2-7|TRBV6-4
TGTGCCAGCAGTGACGCCGCCCGGGGGGGAGCTGGCCACGAGCAGTACTTC
CASSDAARGGAGHEQYF
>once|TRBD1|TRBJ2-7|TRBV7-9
TGTGCCAGCAGCTTAGGTCGGGACAGGGCTGACTACGAGCAGTACTTC
CASSLGRDRADYEQYF
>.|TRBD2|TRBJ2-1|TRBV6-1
TGTGCCAGCAGTGAAGCTCCAGCGGGAGGGCCATATGAGCAGTTCTTC
CASSEAPAGGPYEQFF
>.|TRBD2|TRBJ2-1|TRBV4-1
TGCGCCAGCAGCCAGACGGGACTAGCGGGAGTAAGCTATGAGCAGTTCTTC
CASSQTGLAGVSYEQFF
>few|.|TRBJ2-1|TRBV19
TGTGCCACTATGATCGGGGTAAACAATGAGCAGTTCTTC
CATMIGVNNEQFF
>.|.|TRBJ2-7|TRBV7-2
TGTGCCAGCAGCGCGATAAGCTCCTACGAGCAGTACTTC
CASSAISSYEQYF
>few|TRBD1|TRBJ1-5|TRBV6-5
TGTGCCAGCAGAGAGACAGGGAATAGCAATCAGCCCCAGCATTTT
CASRETGNSNQPQHF
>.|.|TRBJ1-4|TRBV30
TGTGCCTGGAGTGTAGGTAACCCGAGCGCAGAAAAACTGTTTTTT
CAWSVGNPSAEKLFF
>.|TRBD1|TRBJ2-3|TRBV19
TGTGCCAGTAGTATACAGACAGGGGGCGCAGATACGCAGTATTTT
CASSIQTGGADTQYF
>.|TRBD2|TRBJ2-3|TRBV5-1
TGCGCCAGCAGCTCCGGACTAGCGGGAGGTACAGATACGCAGTATTTT
CASSSGLAGGTDTQYF
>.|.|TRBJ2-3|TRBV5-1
TGCGCCAGCAGCTTGCATCCGACCCCAAGCACAGATACGCAGTATTTT
CASSLHPTPSTDTQYF
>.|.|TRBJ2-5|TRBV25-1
TGTGCCAGCAGTGAATATGATGGGGGTCGGGAGACCCAGTACTTC
CASSEYDGGRETQYF
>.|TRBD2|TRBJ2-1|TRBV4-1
TGCGCCAGCAGCCAAGTTAGCGGGAGTATATATGAGCAGTTCTTC
CASSQVSGSIYEQFF